Listed below are T cell receptor beta chains from one sample, sequenced in a study of breast tumors, draining lymph nodes, adjacent tissues. A single record per CDR3 protein comes from TCRdb applying MiXCR to the multiplex PCR reads. The data show approximately 150,000 distinct CDR3 sequences, 30% to 40% seen once. The source material was axillary lymph node tissue. Receptor source: a female donor with breast cancer. Some clones in this sample may be carry-over from other donors' samples. Each CDR3 is given with its conserved first and last residue. D genes are given only for firm matches. Expanded clones get a size class; other rows say once, few or many, or leave the size out.

CASSFGGSDYEQYF,TGTGCCAGCAGTTTCGGGGGATCCGATTACGAGCAGTACTTC,.,few,TRBJ2-7,TRBV27
CASSESDTFSPQHF,TGTGCCAGCAGTGAATCGGATACATTTTCGCCCCAGCATTTT,.,many,TRBJ1-5,TRBV6-1
CASRPLAGITDTQYF,TGTGCCAGTAGACCGCTAGCGGGGATCACAGATACGCAGTATTTT,TRBD2,many,TRBJ2-3,TRBV19
CASSFPGGEQYF,TGTGCCAGCAGCTTCCCGGGGGGAGAGCAGTACTTC,TRBD2,many,TRBJ2-7,TRBV7-6
CASSQGPGQPQHF,TGTGCCAGCAGTCAGGGGCCCGGTCAGCCCCAGCATTTT,.,many,TRBJ1-5,TRBV6-1
CVSSSHSSGANVLPF,TGTGTCAGCAGCTCACACAGCTCTGGGGCCAACGTCCTGCCTTTC,.,.,TRBJ2-6,TRBV7-9
CASSPWGGAIQYF,TGTGCCAGCAGTCCCTGGGGCGGGGCCATTCAGTACTTC,.,.,TRBJ2-4,TRBV5-5
CASSQPDGMNTEAFF,TGTGCCAGCAGCCAGCCGGACGGGATGAACACTGAAGCTTTCTTT,.,few,TRBJ1-1,TRBV3-1
CSASKTSGELFF,TGCAGTGCTTCCAAGACTAGCGGGGAGCTGTTTTTT,.,.,TRBJ2-2,TRBV20-1
CASSRDNRGNTIYF,TGTGCCAGTAGTCGGGACAATCGTGGAAACACCATATATTTT,.,many,TRBJ1-3,TRBV19
CASRGLAGGAGELFF,TGTGCCAGCAGAGGGCTAGCGGGAGGAGCCGGGGAGCTGTTTTTT,TRBD2,many,TRBJ2-2,TRBV7-9
CASSLMTSGSPGNTIYF,TGTGCCAGCAGCTTAATGACTAGCGGCAGCCCTGGAAACACCATATATTTT,.,.,TRBJ1-3,TRBV11-3
CASRDDLSGHQPQHF,TGTGCCAGCAGAGACGACCTCTCAGGGCATCAGCCCCAGCATTTT,.,many,TRBJ1-5,TRBV2
CASSQDTGDTGELFF,TGTGCCAGCAGCCAAGACACAGGGGACACCGGGGAGCTGTTTTTT,TRBD1,.,TRBJ2-2,TRBV4-2
CATKGGQGFVNQPQHF,TGTGCCACCAAGGGGGGACAGGGCTTTGTTAATCAGCCCCAGCATTTT,TRBD1,many,TRBJ1-5,TRBV10-3
CAWVAVTKQYF,TGTGCCTGGGTCGCCGTTACGAAGCAGTACTTC,.,many,TRBJ2-7,TRBV30
CSVRPSGGSGTQYF,TGCAGCGTTCGGCCTAGCGGGGGAAGTGGGACCCAGTACTTC,TRBD2,.,TRBJ2-5,TRBV29-1
CSASEGSEANVLTF,TGCAGTGCTAGTGAGGGGTCTGAGGCCAACGTCCTGACTTTC,.,many,TRBJ2-6,TRBV20-1
CASSLARSNYGYTF,TGTGCCAGCAGCTTAGCGCGCAGTAACTATGGCTACACCTTC,.,.,TRBJ1-2,TRBV7-2
CASRTGGLSTEAFF,TGTGCCAGCAGGACAGGGGGCCTTAGTACTGAAGCTTTCTTT,TRBD1,few,TRBJ1-1,TRBV6-5
CSAGWTSGGIQETQYF,TGCAGTGCTGGGTGGACTAGCGGGGGAATACAAGAGACCCAGTACTTC,TRBD2,many,TRBJ2-5,TRBV20-1
CASRGGAYTQYF,TGTGCCAGCAGGGGGGGGGCATACACGCAGTATTTT,.,many,TRBJ2-3,TRBV6-5
CASSTTGGGETQYF,TGTGCCAGCAGTACTACAGGGGGCGGAGAGACCCAGTACTTC,TRBD1,.,TRBJ2-5,TRBV28
CASSQESGRTDTQYF,TGTGCCAGCAGCCAAGAATCGGGCAGGACAGATACGCAGTATTTT,.,many,TRBJ2-3,TRBV14
CASSYSIRPDNSPVHF,TGTGCCAGCAGTTACTCGATCAGGCCTGATAATTCACCCGTCCACTTT,.,.,TRBJ1-6,TRBV6-5
CASSQAGTVSEKLFF,TGTGCCAGCAGCCAAGCCGGGACAGTAAGTGAAAAACTGTTTTTT,TRBD1,.,TRBJ1-4,TRBV3-1
CASTGTNYNEQFF,TGTGCCAGTACCGGGACTAACTACAATGAGCAGTTCTTC,TRBD2,many,TRBJ2-1,TRBV19
CASSPLGTSLETQYF,TGCGCCAGCAGCCCCCTCGGGACTAGTCTGGAGACCCAGTACTTC,TRBD2,many,TRBJ2-5,TRBV4-1
CASIQTGNEQFF,TGTGCCAGCATTCAGACAGGGAATGAGCAGTTCTTC,TRBD1,.,TRBJ2-1,TRBV25-1
CASSRAGGFEFYEQYF,TGTGCCAGCAGCCGGGCAGGGGGATTCGAATTCTACGAGCAGTACTTC,TRBD1,once,TRBJ2-7,TRBV3-1
CASSAGLNYNEQFF,TGTGCCAGCAGTGCCGGACTCAATTACAATGAGCAGTTCTTC,.,many,TRBJ2-1,TRBV6-5
CASSLRSPPYNEQFF,TGTGCCAGCAGTCTCAGGTCGCCACCTTACAATGAGCAGTTCTTC,.,.,TRBJ2-1,TRBV6-6
CASRDRGSVSNQPQHF,TGTGCCAGTAGGGACAGGGGCTCCGTTAGCAATCAGCCCCAGCATTTT,TRBD1,many,TRBJ1-5,TRBV19
CATSPAGSRYEQYF,TGTGCCACCAGTCCGGCAGGGAGCCGTTACGAGCAGTACTTC,.,many,TRBJ2-7,TRBV24-1
CSASRGELFF,TGCAGTGCTAGTAGGGGGGAGCTGTTTTTT,.,.,TRBJ2-2,TRBV20-1
CATSSRQGGREQYF,TGTGCCACCAGCAGTAGACAGGGAGGTCGCGAGCAGTACTTC,.,once,TRBJ2-7,TRBV15
CASSHRQGDTQYF,TGCGCCAGCAGTCACCGACAGGGGGATACGCAGTATTTT,TRBD1,many,TRBJ2-3,TRBV5-1
CAWSASTGQNNQPQHF,TGTGCCTGGAGTGCATCAACGGGACAGAACAATCAGCCCCAGCATTTT,TRBD1,many,TRBJ1-5,TRBV30
CSATTGVEQFF,TGCAGTGCGACCACAGGGGTTGAGCAGTTCTTC,TRBD1,many,TRBJ2-1,TRBV20-1
CAITDTQYF,TGTGCCATCACAGATACGCAGTATTTT,.,.,TRBJ2-3,TRBV10-3
CASSFLSGSPSSYNEQFF,TGTGCCAGCAGTTTCCTGAGTGGCTCCCCGAGCTCCTACAATGAGCAGTTCTTC,.,few,TRBJ2-1,TRBV28
CASSLVGYKRKDSTNEKLFF,TGCGCCAGCAGCTTGGTCGGCTACAAACGAAAAGACTCAACTAATGAAAAACTGTTTTTT,.,.,TRBJ1-4,TRBV5-1
CASSLGNEKLFF,TGTGCCAGCAGTTTAGGGAATGAAAAACTGTTTTTT,.,many,TRBJ1-4,TRBV28
CASSPAGAGANYGHTF,TGTGCCAGCAGCCCCGCCGGGGCAGGAGCGAACTATGGCCACACCTTC,.,.,TRBJ1-2,TRBV7-9
CASSPPGQGASQPQHF,TGTGCCAGCTCACCACCGGGACAGGGGGCATCGCAGCCCCAGCATTTT,TRBD1,many,TRBJ1-5,TRBV18
CATSRDLRREDGTEAFF,TGTGCCACCAGCAGAGATTTACGCAGGGAGGACGGCACTGAAGCTTTCTTT,.,.,TRBJ1-1,TRBV15
CASSFLNRPPYEQYF,TGTGCCAGCAGTTTTTTAAACAGACCTCCATACGAGCAGTACTTC,.,.,TRBJ2-7,TRBV28
CASSLRGLADTQYF,TGTGCCAGCAGCCTCCGCGGGCTAGCGGATACGCAGTATTTT,.,.,TRBJ2-3,TRBV11-2
CASSRQGVGTDTQYF,TGTGCCAGCAGCCGACAGGGGGTGGGCACAGATACGCAGTATTTT,TRBD1,many,TRBJ2-3,TRBV2
CAWRSRPGPAYEQYF,TGTGCCTGGAGGTCACGGCCCGGGCCTGCCTACGAGCAGTACTTC,.,many,TRBJ2-7,TRBV30
CASTLGAGNNSPLHF,TGTGCCAGTACCCTCGGCGCGGGGAATAATTCACCCCTCCACTTT,.,.,TRBJ1-6,TRBV19
CASWETGASYNEQFF,TGTGCCAGCTGGGAAACGGGGGCAAGTTACAATGAGCAGTTCTTC,.,.,TRBJ2-1,TRBV27
CASRPGTAYGYTF,TGTGCCAGCAGGCCCGGGACAGCCTATGGCTACACCTTC,TRBD1,.,TRBJ1-2,TRBV6-5
CASLQITGQGSYEQYF,TGTGCCAGCCTACAGATTACGGGGCAAGGGTCCTACGAGCAGTACTTC,.,.,TRBJ2-7,TRBV9
CASSSLLGTGFRIGGETQYF,TGTGCCAGCAGCTCCCTTCTGGGGACAGGGTTTCGAATCGGGGGAGAGACCCAGTACTTC,TRBD1,.,TRBJ2-5,TRBV7-2